This T cell receptor (beta chain) was sequenced for a study of blood T cell repertoires in COVID-19. The table lists this clone with a count of one. The CDR3 is 14 residues long. Looked up from germline, CDR1 is SGHVS and CDR2 is FNYEAQ. V lost 1 base and J lost 7; bases outside the gene matches: 4. TCRdb's table, derived via immunoSEQ multiplex PCR, lists solely in-frame clones and lacks some. Of about 320,000 clones listed, about 83% are singletons. Sequencing was carried out using peripheral blood. The receptor comes from a woman in her fifties or sixties with acute or convalescent COVID-19. V is TRBV7-6 and J is TRBJ2-1; 7 nucleotides match TRBD2. DNA for the CDR3: TGTGCCAGCAGCTTAGGAAGGGGAGGGAATGAGCAGTTCTTC. It codes for CASSLGRGGNEQFF.